What follows are 16 T cell receptor beta chains derived from one specimen sequenced in a study of regulatory T cells in long-lasting Graves disease. Regarding time point: newly diagnosed GD, antithyroid drugs for less than 3 months. RNA from PBMCs was the source of the TCR library. Investigators prepared the TCR beta libraries by applying iRepertoire HTBI primers and Arm-PCR of CDR3 regions. TCRdb reanalysed the multiplex PCR reads using MiXCR and keeps one entry per CDR3 protein. The sample contains about 610,000 distinct CDR3 sequences, roughly 16% of which appear only once. These data also featured in a second study, about T cells in Graves' hyperthyroidism and ophthalmopathy.

Sequenced here: peripheral blood mononuclear cells (PBMCs), sampled at new diagnosis, from a patient treated with antithyroid drugs. The receptor set was obtained from a young man with Graves disease.

This clonotype appeared many times. The chain uses TRBV29-1 and TRBJ1-2; the D is unclear. The CDR3 length is 14 residues. Trimming took 7 bases from V and 0 from J, leaving 15 bases between them. Per germline, CDR1 SQVTM and CDR2 ANQGSEA. The CDR3 reads CSAGEDPANYGYTF. Written as DNA, the CDR3 is TGCAGCGCAGGCGAGGACCCAGCTAACTATGGCTACACCTTC. The full variable domain, completed using reference TRBV29-1 and TRBJ1-2, is SAVISQKPSRDICQRGTSLTIQCQVDSQVTMMFWYRQQPGQSLTLIATANQGSEATYESGFVIDKFPISRPNLTFSTLTVSNMSPEDSSIYLCSAGEDPANYGYTFGSGTRLTVV.

The rearrangement uses TRBV6-5 and TRBJ2-7; 8 bases align to TRBD2. The CDR3 is 15 amino acids. Per germline, CDR1 MNHEY and CDR2 SVGAGI. V gave up 4 bases and J gave up 2 bases; unmatched junction bases: 7. CDR3 region: CASSFSGTEAYEQYF. The CDR3 DNA sequence: TGTGCCAGCAGTTTTAGCGGGACCGAAGCCTACGAGCAGTACTTC.

This clonotype came up a few times. The chain joins TRBV7-9 to TRBJ1-1; 9 bases line up with TRBD1. There are 14 residues in the CDR3. Germline V gives CDR1 SEHNR, CDR2 FQNEAQ (reference sequence). CDR3 coding DNA: TGTGCGGTGGGACAGGGCCCCATGAACACTGAAGCTTTCTTT. It yields the protein CAVGQGPMNTEAFF. The variable domain in full, completed from reference TRBV7-9 and TRBJ1-1, reads DTGVSQNPRHKITKRGQNVTFRCDPISEHNRLYWYRQTLGQGPEFLTYFQNEAQLEKSRLLSDRFSAERPKGSFSTLEIQRTEQGDSAMYLCAVGQGPMNTEAFFGQGTRLTVV.

This clonotype was counted many times. This chain connects TRBV10-2 to TRBJ2-3; 7 positions match TRBD2. Germline CDR1 reads WSHSY; CDR2 reads SAAADI. The CDR3 runs to 17 residues. The V gene end was trimmed by 6 bases and the J gene end by 5 bases; junction bases not matched to a gene: 17. The CDR3 DNA reads as TGCGCCAGCAGCGACTCCGGGACTACCCCTCCACAAGATACGCAGTATTTT. Residues: CASSDSGTTPPQDTQYF.

This clonotype has at least ten counts. The rearrangement joins TRBV27 to TRBJ1-5; TRBD1 matches 7 bases. This CDR3 region has 14 residues. Germline CDR1 and CDR2: MNHEY and SMNVEV (reference sequence). The V segment lost 6 bases and the J segment 5 bases; nucleotides outside the gene matches: 7. The CDR3 coding sequence is TGTGCCAGCAGCGGGGACAGAGGGGATCAGCCCCAGCATTTT. This sequence encodes CASSGDRGDQPQHF.

V gene TRBV5-1 combines with J gene TRBJ1-4; the D is unclear. The CDR3 extends over 17 amino acids. Trimming took 4 bases from V and 1 from J, leaving 17 bases between them. The germline V gene encodes CDR1 SGHRS and CDR2 YFSETQ. CDR3 DNA: TGCGCCAGCAGCCAGAGTGATCCCCCCCGAACTAATGAAAAACTGTTTTTT. Encoded protein: CASSQSDPPRTNEKLFF.

This clonotype was detected ten times or more. V is TRBV27 and J is TRBJ1-1; 7 bases line up with TRBD1. Per germline, CDR1 MNHEY and CDR2 SMNVEV (reference sequence). V lost 6 bases, J lost 4 bases, and 17 bases stayed unmatched. This CDR3 spans 17 amino acids. The CDR3 DNA follows: TGTGCCAGCAGCTCGCGGCTACAGGGGCCGACGGCCACTGAAGCTTTCTTT. Amino acids: CASSSRLQGPTATEAFF.

The chain is built from TRBV9 and TRBJ2-3; 7 nucleotides agree with TRBD2. The V gene end was trimmed by 4 bases and the J gene end by 3 bases; junction bases not matched to a gene: 8. CDR1 SGDLS and CDR2 YYNGEE come from the germline V gene. This CDR3 is built from 15 residues. The CDR3 region is CASSFRLAATDTQYF. In DNA, the CDR3 is TGTGCCAGCAGCTTCCGACTAGCAGCGACAGATACGCAGTATTTT.

The table lists this clonotype with many counts. The J gene is TRBJ2-7, the V gene TRBV11-2; D perhaps matches TRBD2 (7 bases). The CDR3 has 16 amino acids. V gave up 6 bases and J gave up 3 bases, with 21 bases separating them. Germline V gene sequence: CDR1 SGHAT, CDR2 FQNNGV. CDR3 sequence: CASRAGIGQIFYEQYF. The CDR3 coding sequence is TGTGCCAGCAGAGCGGGAATAGGACAGATCTTCTACGAGCAGTACTTC.

This clonotype was found many times. CDR3 protein: CASSYLGPPGGTYNEQFF. The CDR3 DNA reads as TGTGCCAGCAGTTACCTCGGCCCGCCAGGGGGTACCTACAATGAGCAGTTCTTC. The chain uses TRBV6-5 and TRBJ2-1, with 7 bases fitting TRBD1. This CDR3 has 18 residues. The germline V gene has CDR1 MNHEY and CDR2 SVGAGI. Trimming cost V 2 bases and J 2 bases; bases outside gene matches: 12.

The chain is built from TRBV3-1 and TRBJ2-7, with 11 bases matching TRBD2. This CDR3 comprises 15 residues. The trim removed 4 bases at V and 3 bases at J, leaving 5 bases unmatched. Germline assignment: CDR1 LGHDT and CDR2 YNNKEL (reference sequence). The CDR3 loop is CASSRSSGRNYEQYF. The CDR3 region has the DNA TGTGCCAGCAGCCGCTCTAGCGGGAGGAACTACGAGCAGTACTTC.

This clonotype was seen at least ten times. The chain joins TRBV20-1 to TRBJ2-1; no definite D call. CDR3 length: 15 residues. Deletions cut 1 base from V and 0 bases from J, with 10 bases between. The germline CDR1 and CDR2 sequences are DFQATT and SNEGSKA (reference sequence). The CDR3 DNA follows: TGCAGTGCTAGAGCTACCCCGAGCTCCTACAATGAGCAGTTCTTC. This encodes CSARATPSSYNEQFF.

This sequence joins TRBV10-2 and TRBJ2-2; 14 nucleotides match TRBD2. After removal of 6 bases from V and 7 bases from J, the junction contained 10 bases not matched to a gene. CDR1 is WSHSY and CDR2 is SAAADI in the germline V gene. This CDR3 is 17 amino acids long. The chain's CDR3 is CASRDPGLAGVFGELFF. The CDR3 DNA reads as TGCGCCAGCAGGGACCCGGGACTAGCGGGAGTGTTCGGGGAGCTGTTTTTT.

The sample holds many counts of this clonotype. The chain carries TRBV11-2 and TRBJ2-5; D may correspond to TRBD1 or TRBD2 (5 bases each). CDR3 size: 12 residues. Germline V gene lookup returns CDR1 SGHAT and CDR2 FQNNGV. The ends were cut back, 7 bases at V and 6 bases at J, with 12 bases in the middle. The CDR3 loop reads CASNHRGQTQYF. CDR3 nucleotides: TGTGCCAGCAACCACCGGGGCCAGACCCAGTACTTC.

This clonotype was found many times. This chain links TRBV12-3 or TRBV12-4 with TRBJ1-1; 12 bases match TRBD1. The CDR3 consists of 14 residues. V lost 7 bases to trimming and J lost 6 bases; unmatched junction nucleotides: 6. CDR3 sequence (DNA): TGTGCCAGCATCCCGGGACAGGGGGCCCCTGAAGCTTTCTTT. Its translation is CASIPGQGAPEAFF.

In this sample, this clonotype turned up a few times. The J gene is TRBJ1-3, the V gene TRBV30; TRBD1 aligns across 9 bases. The CDR3 sequence is 16 residues long. After removal of 0 bases from V and 4 bases from J, the junction contained 7 bases not matched to a gene. The V gene's germline CDR1 is GTSNPN and CDR2 SVGIG (reference sequence). CDR3 residues: CAWSVGTGTGGNTIYF. In nucleotides, the CDR3 is TGTGCCTGGAGTGTAGGAACCGGGACAGGGGGAAACACCATATATTTT.